The rows below give T cell receptor beta chains drawn from one sample of a study of CD8+ T cells in alopecia areata. Assay used: immunoSEQ multiplex PCR; TCRdb lists only in-frame clones, some missing. The table lists 120,000 or so clones, under 65% of them singletons. This specimen consisted of CD4+ T cells sorted from blood, obtained at week 4, from a patient treated with tofacitinib. Every receptor here comes from a human donor with alopecia areata. The CDR3 runs from the conserved cysteine through the conserved F or W. The D gene is left open where the match is weak. The size entry is marked missing in some rows and otherwise reads once, few, many or a size class.

V gene	D gene	J gene	CDR3 length	clone size	CDR3 DNA	CDR3 protein
TRBV29-1	-	TRBJ2-5	12	-	TGCAGCGTGCTTAGGGGAGATGAGACCCAGTACTTC	CSVLRGDETQYF
TRBV4-3	-	TRBJ2-1	14	-	TGCGCCAGCAGCCAACGGGACGGGTACAATGAGCAGTTCTTC	CASSQRDGYNEQFF
TRBV4-2	TRBD1	TRBJ1-2	16	few	TGTGCCAGCAGCCTGACAGGGGCTGGTAGTGGATATGGCTACACCTTC	CASSLTGAGSGYGYTF
TRBV11-2	-	TRBJ2-7	13	-	TGTGCCAGCAGCAAGGGGGTCTCCTACGAGCAGTACTTC	CASSKGVSYEQYF
TRBV6-5	-	TRBJ2-1	12	-	TGTGCCAGCAGTTACCGGCTTGGTGAGCAGTTCTTC	CASSYRLGEQFF
TRBV7-9	-	TRBJ1-4	14	few	TGTGCCAGCAGCTTAGGAGGGAGTAATGAAAAACTGTTTTTT	CASSLGGSNEKLFF
TRBV15	TRBD1	TRBJ2-7	16	-	TGTGCCACCAGCAGTGCCTACAGGGGCGACCTCTACGAGCAGTACTTC	CATSSAYRGDLYEQYF
TRBV7-9	-	TRBJ1-5	12	-	TGTGCCAGCAGCTCAGTCAATCAGCCCCAGCATTTT	CASSSVNQPQHF
TRBV6-6	TRBD1	TRBJ1-2	12	-	TGTGCCAGCAGGGGACAGTCCAGGGGCTACACCTTC	CASRGQSRGYTF
TRBV19	-	TRBJ1-2	13	once	TGTGCCAGTAGTCCGGGACACCCTAGGGACTACACCTTC	CASSPGHPRDYTF
TRBV4-2	-	TRBJ2-3	16	-	TGTGCCAGCAGCCAAGGAGGACAGACTAGCACAGATACGCAGTATTTT	CASSQGGQTSTDTQYF
TRBV15	TRBD2	TRBJ2-7	17	-	TGTGCCACCAGCAGCTCAATGCCGGGACTAGCCTACTACGAGCAGTACTTC	CATSSSMPGLAYYEQYF
TRBV7-2	TRBD1	TRBJ1-5	15	few	TGTGCCAGCAGCTTAGAGGGGGCCGACAATCAGCCCCAGCATTTT	CASSLEGADNQPQHF